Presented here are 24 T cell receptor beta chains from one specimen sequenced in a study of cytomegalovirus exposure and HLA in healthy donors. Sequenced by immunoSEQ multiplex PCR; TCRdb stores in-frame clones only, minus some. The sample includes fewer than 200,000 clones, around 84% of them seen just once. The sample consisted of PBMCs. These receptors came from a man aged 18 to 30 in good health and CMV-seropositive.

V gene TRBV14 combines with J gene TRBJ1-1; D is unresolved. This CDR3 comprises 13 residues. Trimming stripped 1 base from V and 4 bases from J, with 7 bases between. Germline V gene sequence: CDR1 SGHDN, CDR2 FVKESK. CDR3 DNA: TGTGCCAGCAGCCAAGCAGGTGGCACTGAAGCTTTCTTT. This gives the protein CASSQAGGTEAFF. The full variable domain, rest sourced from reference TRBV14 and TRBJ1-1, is EAGVTQFPSHSVIEKGQTVTLRCDPISGHDNLYWYRRVMGKEIKFLLHFVKESKQDESGMPNNRFLAERTGGTYSTLKVQPAELEDSGVYFCASSQAGGTEAFFGQGTRLTVV.

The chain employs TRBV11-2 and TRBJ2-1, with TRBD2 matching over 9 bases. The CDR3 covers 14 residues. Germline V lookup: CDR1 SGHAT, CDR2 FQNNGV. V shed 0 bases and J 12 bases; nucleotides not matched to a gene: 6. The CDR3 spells CASSLDSRLAVQFF. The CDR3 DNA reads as TGTGCCAGCAGCTTAGATTCCCGACTAGCGGTGCAGTTCTTC. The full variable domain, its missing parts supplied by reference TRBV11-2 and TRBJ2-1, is EAGVAQSPRYKIIEKRQSVAFWCNPISGHATLYWYQQILGQGPKLLIQFQNNGVVDDSQLPKDRFSAERLKGVDSTLKIQPAKLEDSAVYLCASSLDSRLAVQFFGPGTRLTVL.

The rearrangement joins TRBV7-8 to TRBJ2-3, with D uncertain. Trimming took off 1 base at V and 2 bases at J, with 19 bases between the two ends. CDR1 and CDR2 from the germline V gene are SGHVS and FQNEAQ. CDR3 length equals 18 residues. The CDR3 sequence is CASSLGSVRERLTDTQYF. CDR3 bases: TGTGCCAGCAGCTTAGGTTCGGTCAGAGAGAGACTCACAGATACGCAGTATTTT. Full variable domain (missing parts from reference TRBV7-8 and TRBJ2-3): GAGVSQSPRYKVAKRGQDVALRCDPISGHVSLFWYQQALGQGPEFLTYFQNEAQLDKSGLPSDRFFAERPEGSVSTLKIQRTQQEDSAVYLCASSLGSVRERLTDTQYFGPGTRLTVL.

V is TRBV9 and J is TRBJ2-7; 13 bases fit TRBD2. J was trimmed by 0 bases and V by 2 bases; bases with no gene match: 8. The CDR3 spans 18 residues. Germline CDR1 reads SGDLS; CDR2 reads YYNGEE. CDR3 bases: TGTGCCAGCAGCGTCGGACTAGCGGGGGCCCCTAGCTCCTACGAGCAGTACTTC. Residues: CASSVGLAGAPSSYEQYF.

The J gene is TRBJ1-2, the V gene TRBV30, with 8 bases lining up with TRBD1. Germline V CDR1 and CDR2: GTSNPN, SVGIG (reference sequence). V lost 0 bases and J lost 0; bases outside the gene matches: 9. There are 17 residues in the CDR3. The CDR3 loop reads CAWSVRWAGGPNYGYTF. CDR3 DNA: TGTGCCTGGAGTGTACGATGGGCAGGGGGCCCTAACTATGGCTACACCTTC. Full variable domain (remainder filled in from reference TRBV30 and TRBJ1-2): SQTIHQWPATLVQPVGSPLSLECTVEGTSNPNLYWYRQAAGRGLQLLFYSVGIGQISSEVPQNLSASRPQDRQFILSSKKLLLSDSGFYLCAWSVRWAGGPNYGYTFGSGTRLTVV.

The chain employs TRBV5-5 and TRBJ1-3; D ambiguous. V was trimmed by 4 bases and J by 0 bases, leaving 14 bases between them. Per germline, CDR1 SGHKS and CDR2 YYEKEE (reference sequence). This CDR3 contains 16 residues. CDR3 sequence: CASSLRHPSSGNTIYF. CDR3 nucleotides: TGTGCCAGCAGCCTCCGACACCCGAGCTCTGGAAACACCATATATTTT.

The CDR3 loop is CAWRSVQEQTGELFF. In nucleotides, the CDR3 is TGTGCCTGGAGGTCGGTCCAGGAACAGACCGGGGAGCTGTTTTTT. The chain combines TRBV30 with TRBJ2-2; D not resolved. In germline, CDR1 is GTSNPN, CDR2 SVGIG (reference sequence). V was shortened by 3 bases and J by 5 bases, with 16 bases between the two germline ends. This CDR3 region has 15 residues. The entire variable domain, with the rest obtained from reference TRBV30 and TRBJ2-2, is as follows: SQTIHQWPATLVQPVGSPLSLECTVEGTSNPNLYWYRQAAGRGLQLLFYSVGIGQISSEVPQNLSASRPQDRQFILSSKKLLLSDSGFYLCAWRSVQEQTGELFFGEGSRLTVL.

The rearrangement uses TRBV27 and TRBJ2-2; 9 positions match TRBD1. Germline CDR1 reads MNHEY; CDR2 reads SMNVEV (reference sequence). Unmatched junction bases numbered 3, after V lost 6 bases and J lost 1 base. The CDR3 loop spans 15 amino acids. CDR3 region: CASRRTGVNTGELFF. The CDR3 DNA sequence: TGTGCCAGCAGAAGGACAGGGGTGAACACCGGGGAGCTGTTTTTT.

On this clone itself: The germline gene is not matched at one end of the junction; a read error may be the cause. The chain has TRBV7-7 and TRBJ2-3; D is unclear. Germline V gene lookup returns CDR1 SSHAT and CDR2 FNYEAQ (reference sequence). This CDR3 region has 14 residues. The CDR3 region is CASSPSSLSDTQYF. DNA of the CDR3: TGTGCTAGCAGCCCCTCTTCTCTCTCCGATACGCAGTATTTT.

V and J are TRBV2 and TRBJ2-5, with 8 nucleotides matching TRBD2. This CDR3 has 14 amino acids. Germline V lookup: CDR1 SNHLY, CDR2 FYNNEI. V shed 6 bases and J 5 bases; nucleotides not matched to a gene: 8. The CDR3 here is CASRNGGAYETQYF. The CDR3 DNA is TGTGCCAGCAGGAACGGGGGGGCGTATGAGACCCAGTACTTC.

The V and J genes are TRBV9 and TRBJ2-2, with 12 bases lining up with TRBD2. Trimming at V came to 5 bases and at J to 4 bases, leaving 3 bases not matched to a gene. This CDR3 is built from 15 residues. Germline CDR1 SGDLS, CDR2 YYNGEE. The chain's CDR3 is CASSGLAGPTGELFF. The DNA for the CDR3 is TGTGCCAGCAGTGGACTAGCGGGGCCCACCGGGGAGCTGTTTTTT.

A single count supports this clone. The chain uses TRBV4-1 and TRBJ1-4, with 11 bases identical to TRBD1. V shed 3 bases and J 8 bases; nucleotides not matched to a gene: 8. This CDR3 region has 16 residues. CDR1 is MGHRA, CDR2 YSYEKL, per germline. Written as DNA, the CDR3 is TGCGCCAGCAGCCAGCCACGGACAGGGGGCAGGGAAAAACTGTTTTTT. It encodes CASSQPRTGGREKLFF.

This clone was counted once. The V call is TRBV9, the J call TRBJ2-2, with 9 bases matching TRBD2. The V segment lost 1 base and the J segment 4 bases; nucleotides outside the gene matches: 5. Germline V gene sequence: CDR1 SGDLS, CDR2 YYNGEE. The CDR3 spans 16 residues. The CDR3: CASSVSSGVRTGELFF. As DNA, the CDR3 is TGTGCCAGCAGCGTATCTAGCGGGGTACGCACCGGGGAGCTGTTTTTT.

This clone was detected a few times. For the CDR3, the DNA is TGTGCCTGGAGCCGAAGGGGGTATCAGCCCCAGCATTTT. This translates into CAWSRRGYQPQHF. The V gene is TRBV30, the J gene TRBJ1-5; tentative D call: TRBD1 (6 bases). CDR1 is GTSNPN and CDR2 is SVGIG in the germline V gene (reference sequence). V lost 3 bases to trimming and J lost 5 bases, with 11 bases between them. CDR3 length: 13 amino acids.

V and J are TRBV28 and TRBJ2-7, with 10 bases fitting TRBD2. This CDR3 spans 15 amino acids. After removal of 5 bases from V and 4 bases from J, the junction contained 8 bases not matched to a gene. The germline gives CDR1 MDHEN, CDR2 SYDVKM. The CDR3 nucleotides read TGTGCCAGCAGTCCTAGCCTAGCGGGAGCATACGAGCAGTACTTC. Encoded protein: CASSPSLAGAYEQYF.

This CDR3 is CASSRGANTEAFF. Here the CDR3 DNA reads TGTGCCAGCAGTAGAGGCGCGAACACTGAAGCTTTCTTT. The chain carries TRBV2 and TRBJ1-1; D gene unclear. V was cut by 5 bases and J by 1 base, with 8 bases left in between. The CDR3 runs 13 residues. Per the germline V gene, CDR1 is SNHLY and CDR2 is FYNNEI.

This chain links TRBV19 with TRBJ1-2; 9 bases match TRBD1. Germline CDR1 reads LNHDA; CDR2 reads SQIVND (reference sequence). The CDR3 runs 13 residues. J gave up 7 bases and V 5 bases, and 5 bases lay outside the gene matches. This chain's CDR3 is CASSPQGAPGYTF. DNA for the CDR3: TGTGCCAGTAGTCCACAGGGGGCTCCTGGCTACACCTTC.

The CDR3 protein is CASSPRGLAGNNEQFF. CDR3 DNA: TGCGCCAGCAGCCCCCGGGGACTAGCGGGAAACAATGAGCAGTTCTTC. This rearrangement joins TRBV4-1 to TRBJ2-1; 13 bases match TRBD2. The CDR3 is 16 amino acids. With 4 bases clipped from V and 5 bases from J, the junction kept 5 bases outside the gene matches. Germline CDR1 MGHRA, CDR2 YSYEKL.

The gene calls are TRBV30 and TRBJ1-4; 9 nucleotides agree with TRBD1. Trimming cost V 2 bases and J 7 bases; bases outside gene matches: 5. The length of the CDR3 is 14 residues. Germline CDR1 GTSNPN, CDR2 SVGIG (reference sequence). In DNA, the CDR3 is TGTGCCTGGAGTATCACAGGGGGCTTTGAAAAACTGTTTTTT. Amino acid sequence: CAWSITGGFEKLFF.

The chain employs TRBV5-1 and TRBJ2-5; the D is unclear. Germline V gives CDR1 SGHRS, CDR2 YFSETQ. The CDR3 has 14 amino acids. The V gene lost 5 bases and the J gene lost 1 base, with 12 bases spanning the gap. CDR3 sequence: CASRGTAGQETQYF. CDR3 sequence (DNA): TGCGCCAGCAGAGGTACGGCAGGCCAAGAGACCCAGTACTTC.

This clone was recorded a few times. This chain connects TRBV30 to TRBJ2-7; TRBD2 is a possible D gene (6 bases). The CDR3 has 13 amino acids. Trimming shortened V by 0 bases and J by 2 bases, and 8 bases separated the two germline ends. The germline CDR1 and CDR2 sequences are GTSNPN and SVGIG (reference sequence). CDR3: CAWSVGGTYEQYF. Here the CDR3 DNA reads TGTGCCTGGAGTGTCGGGGGTACCTACGAGCAGTACTTC.

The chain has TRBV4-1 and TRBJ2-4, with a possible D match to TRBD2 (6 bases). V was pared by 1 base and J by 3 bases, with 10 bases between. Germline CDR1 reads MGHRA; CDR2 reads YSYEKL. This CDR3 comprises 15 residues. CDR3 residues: CASSQAPAGKNIQYF. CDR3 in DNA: TGCGCCAGCAGCCAAGCACCAGCGGGCAAAAACATTCAGTACTTC.

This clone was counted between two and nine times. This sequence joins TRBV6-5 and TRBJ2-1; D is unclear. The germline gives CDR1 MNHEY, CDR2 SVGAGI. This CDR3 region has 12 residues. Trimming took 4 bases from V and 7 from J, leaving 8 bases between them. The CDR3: CASSSLVNEQFF. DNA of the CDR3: TGTGCCAGCAGTTCCTTAGTAAATGAGCAGTTCTTC.

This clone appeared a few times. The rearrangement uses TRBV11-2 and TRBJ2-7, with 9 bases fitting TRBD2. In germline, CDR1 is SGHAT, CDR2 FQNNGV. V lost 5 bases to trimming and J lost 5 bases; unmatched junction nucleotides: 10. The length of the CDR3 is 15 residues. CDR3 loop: CASSPSGGRANEQYF. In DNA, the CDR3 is TGTGCCAGCAGCCCCTCGGGCGGGAGGGCCAACGAGCAGTACTTC.